The present TCR beta chain was sequenced within a study of T cell responses to AZD1222 COVID-19 vaccine listed by TCRdb under 2021. Background on the whole study: TCR sequencing was performed for 230 to 250 trial participants, of whom 207 were given two doses of AZD1222 and around 25 were given two doses of MenACWY control vaccine. Trial participants were enrolled into age subgroups of 18-55, 56-69 and 70-plus years, which contained roughly 150, 30 and 60 TCR-sequenced participants, respectively. Beyond this particular receptor, the publication reports: After two AZD1222 doses, both the breadth and the depth of spike-specific TCRs were significantly higher than at day 0 and than in MenACWY recipients. Participants were mostly white British and included more females than males, and it was suggested by the authors that clonal diversity may have been underestimated. Conclusions about previously exposed vaccinees are limited because only five to seven AZD1222 recipients were SARS-CoV-2 seropositive at baseline. Because no day 14 peak-response samples were available, repertoires were characterized only after the peak T cell response. Reportedly, almost half of the unique spike-specific TCRs recognized epitopes lying outside the regions that are mutated in the B.1.351 and B.1.1.7 variants. CD4 TCRs associated with the vaccine covered the entire spike protein, and the dominant responses were in regions 160-218 and 743-854. In the small 56-69-year group, the increase in depth fell short of significance, most likely because of low power.

The CDR3 starts with the cysteine, ends with the phenylalanine, and has 14 residues. The entry retains the CDR3 DNA only, 42 bases that are in frame from base 1. Between the V and J ends, shortened by 3 bases and 5 bases respectively, the junction contains 12 bases. The germline V gene supplies CDR1 KGHDR and CDR2 SFDVKD. To note about this clone: Its specific antigen is unknown. Base qualities are not provided; no much larger clone lies one nucleotide away.

The time point label corresponds to: about 28 days (+/-7) after the second vaccine dose. AZD1222 recipients with second doses at about 4 weeks or about 12 weeks were pooled, because spike-specific TCR depth and breadth did not differ between schedules. The vaccinee samples were drawn from two UK trials, COV001 and COV002, one of which was a single-blind randomized controlled phase 2/3 trial testing AZD1222 (ChAdOx1 nCoV-19) in healthy adults. For TCRbeta chain sequencing, PBMC samples from trial participants were taken at day 0 and at day 28 after the second dose. The CDR3 regions of human TCRbeta chains were subjected to immunosequencing. Per the original workflow: TCRs in the repertoires were compared against a reference library of SARS-CoV-2-specific TCRs that had been generated with the MIRA antigen-specificity platform. Breadth was defined as the fraction of unique TCRs that were SARS-CoV-2-associated. Depth was defined as the fraction of total T cells that were SARS-CoV-2-associated. Using the MIRA data, each spike-specific TCR was assigned both to the spike region to which the TCR was reactive and to a CD4 or CD8 class. Log10-transformed breadth and depth values were compared by one-way ANOVA with Sidak's multiple comparisons tests. Held by TCRdb, this immuneACCESS table contains in-frame sequences only and omits some clones. Under half of the omission traces to an unresolved V gene where checked; the cause of the rest is unknown. V, J and clone size derive from that table, while D and trimming were established from the DNA sequence. This sample is represented by over 70,000 clones; roughly 87% of them were singletons. About 9.3% of the sample lies in the top ten.

This clonotype was sampled from an adult who received the AZD1222 COVID-19 vaccine. Rearrangement joined TRBV24-1 to TRBJ1-2; the D gene is perhaps TRBD1, from 6 matching bases. Here the sequenced sample was peripheral blood, taken 28 days after the second AZD1222 dose. The CDR3 reads as follows: CATSDPRQAYGYTF. The sequenced DNA is TGTGCCACCAGTGATCCTCGACAGGCGTATGGCTACACCTTC.